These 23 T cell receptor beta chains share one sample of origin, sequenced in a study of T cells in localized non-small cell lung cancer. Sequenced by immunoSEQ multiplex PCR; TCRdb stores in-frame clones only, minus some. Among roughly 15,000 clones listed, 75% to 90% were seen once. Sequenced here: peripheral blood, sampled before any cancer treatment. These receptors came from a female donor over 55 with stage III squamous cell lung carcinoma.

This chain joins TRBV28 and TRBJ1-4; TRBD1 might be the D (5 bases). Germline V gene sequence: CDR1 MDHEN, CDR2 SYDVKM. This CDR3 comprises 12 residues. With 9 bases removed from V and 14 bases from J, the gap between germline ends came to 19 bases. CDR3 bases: TGTGCCAGTTCGGAGGAAACTGACAGCCTGTTTTTT. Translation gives CASSEETDSLFF.

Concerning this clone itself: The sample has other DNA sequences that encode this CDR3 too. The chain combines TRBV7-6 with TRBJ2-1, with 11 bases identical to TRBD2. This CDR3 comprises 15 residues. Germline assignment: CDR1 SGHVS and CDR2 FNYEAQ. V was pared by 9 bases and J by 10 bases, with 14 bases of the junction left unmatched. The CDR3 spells CASSRDSGGAGEQFF. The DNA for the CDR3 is TGTGCCAGTAGCCGCGATAGCGGGGGGGCCGGGGAGCAGTTCTTC. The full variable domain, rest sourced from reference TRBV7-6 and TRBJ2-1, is GAGVSQSPRYKVTKRGQDVALRCDPISGHVSLYWYRQALGQGPEFLTYFNYEAQQDKSGLPNDRFSAERPEGSISTLTIQRTEQRDSAMYRCASSRDSGGAGEQFFGPGTRLTVL.

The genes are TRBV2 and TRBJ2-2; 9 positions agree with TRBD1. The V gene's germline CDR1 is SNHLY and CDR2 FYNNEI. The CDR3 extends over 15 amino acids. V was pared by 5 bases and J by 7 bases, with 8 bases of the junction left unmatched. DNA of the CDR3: TGTGCCAGCAGTCCCAGGGACAGGGCTGACGGGGAGCTGTTTTTT. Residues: CASSPRDRADGELFF.

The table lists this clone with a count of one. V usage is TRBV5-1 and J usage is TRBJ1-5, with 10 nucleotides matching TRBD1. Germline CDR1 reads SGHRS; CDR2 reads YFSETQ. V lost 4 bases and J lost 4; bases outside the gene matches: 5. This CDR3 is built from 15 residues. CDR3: CASSLWTGGNQPQHF. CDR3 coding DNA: TGCGCCAGCAGCCTATGGACAGGGGGGAATCAGCCCCAGCATTTT.

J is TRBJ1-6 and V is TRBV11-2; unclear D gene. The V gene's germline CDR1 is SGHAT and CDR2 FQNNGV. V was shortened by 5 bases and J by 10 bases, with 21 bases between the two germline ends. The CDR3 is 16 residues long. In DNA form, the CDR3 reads TGTGCCAGCAGCACGGGTTATTCCCTAGGTGGATCACCCCTCCACTTT. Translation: CASSTGYSLGGSPLHF.

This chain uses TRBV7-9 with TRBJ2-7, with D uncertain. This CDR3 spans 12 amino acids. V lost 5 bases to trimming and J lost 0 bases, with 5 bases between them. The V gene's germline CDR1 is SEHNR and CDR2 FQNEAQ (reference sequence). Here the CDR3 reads CASSPLSYEQYF. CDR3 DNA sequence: TGTGCCAGCAGCCCTCTCTCCTACGAGCAGTACTTC.

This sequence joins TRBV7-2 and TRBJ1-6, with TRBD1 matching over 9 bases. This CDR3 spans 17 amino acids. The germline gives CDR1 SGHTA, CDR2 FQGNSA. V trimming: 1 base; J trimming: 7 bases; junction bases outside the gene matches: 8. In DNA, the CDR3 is TGTGCCAGCAGCTTAGTACCACAGGGGGCATGGAATTCACCCCTCCACTTT. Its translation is CASSLVPQGAWNSPLHF.

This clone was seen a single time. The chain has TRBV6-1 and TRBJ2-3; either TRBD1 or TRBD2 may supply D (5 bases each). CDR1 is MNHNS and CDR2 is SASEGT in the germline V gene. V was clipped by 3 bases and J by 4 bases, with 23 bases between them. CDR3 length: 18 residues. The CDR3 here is CASSEATRGAVGADTQYF. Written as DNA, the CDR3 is TGTGCCAGCAGTGAGGCTACTCGGGGAGCGGTGGGGGCAGATACGCAGTATTTT.

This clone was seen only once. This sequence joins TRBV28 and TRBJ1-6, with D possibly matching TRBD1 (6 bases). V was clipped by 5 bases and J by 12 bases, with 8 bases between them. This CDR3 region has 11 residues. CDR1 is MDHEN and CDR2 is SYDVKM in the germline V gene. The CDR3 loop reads CASSPGVPLHF. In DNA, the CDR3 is TGTGCCAGCAGTCCAGGGGTACCCCTCCACTTT.

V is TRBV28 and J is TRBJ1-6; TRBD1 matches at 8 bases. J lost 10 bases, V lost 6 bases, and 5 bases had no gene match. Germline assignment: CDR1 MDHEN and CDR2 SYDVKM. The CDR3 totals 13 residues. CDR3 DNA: TGTGCCAGCAGAGCTACAGGGGGGTCACCCCTCCACTTT. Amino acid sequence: CASRATGGSPLHF.

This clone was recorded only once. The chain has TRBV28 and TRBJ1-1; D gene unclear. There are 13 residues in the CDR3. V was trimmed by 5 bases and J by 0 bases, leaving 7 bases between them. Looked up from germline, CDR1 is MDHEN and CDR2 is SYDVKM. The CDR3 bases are TGTGCCAGCAGTGAGCCTATGAACACTGAAGCTTTCTTT. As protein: CASSEPMNTEAFF. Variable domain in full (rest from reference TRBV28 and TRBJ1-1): DVKVTQSSRYLVKRTGEKVFLECVQDMDHENMFWYRQDPGLGLRLIYFSYDVKMKEKGDIPEGYSVSREKKERFSLILESASTNQTSMYLCASSEPMNTEAFFGQGTRLTVV.

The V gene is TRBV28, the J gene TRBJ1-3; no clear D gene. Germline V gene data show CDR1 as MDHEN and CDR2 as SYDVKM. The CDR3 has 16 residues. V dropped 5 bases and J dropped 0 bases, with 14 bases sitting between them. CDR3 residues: CASSPPTVSSGNTIYF. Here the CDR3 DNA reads TGTGCCAGCAGTCCCCCGACGGTTAGCTCTGGAAACACCATATATTTT.

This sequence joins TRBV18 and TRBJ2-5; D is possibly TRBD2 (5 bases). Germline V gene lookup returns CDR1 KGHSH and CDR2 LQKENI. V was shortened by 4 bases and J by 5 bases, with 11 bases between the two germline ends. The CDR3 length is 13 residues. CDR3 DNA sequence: TGTGCCAGCTCACTAGGACTTTCCGAGACCCAGTACTTC. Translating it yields CASSLGLSETQYF.

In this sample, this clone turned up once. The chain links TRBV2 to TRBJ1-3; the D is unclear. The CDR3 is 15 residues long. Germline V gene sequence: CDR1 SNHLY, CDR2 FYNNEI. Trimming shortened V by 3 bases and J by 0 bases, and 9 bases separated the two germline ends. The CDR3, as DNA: TGTGCCAGCAGTGAGGCCCCATACTCTGGAAACACCATATATTTT. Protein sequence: CASSEAPYSGNTIYF.

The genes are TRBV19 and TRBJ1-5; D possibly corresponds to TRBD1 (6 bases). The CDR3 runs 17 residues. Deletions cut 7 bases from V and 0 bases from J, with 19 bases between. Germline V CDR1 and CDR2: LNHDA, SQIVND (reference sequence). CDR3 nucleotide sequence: TGTGCCAGTACCCCCCGCGCCGGGACAAGTAGCAATCAGCCCCAGCATTTT. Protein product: CASTPRAGTSSNQPQHF.

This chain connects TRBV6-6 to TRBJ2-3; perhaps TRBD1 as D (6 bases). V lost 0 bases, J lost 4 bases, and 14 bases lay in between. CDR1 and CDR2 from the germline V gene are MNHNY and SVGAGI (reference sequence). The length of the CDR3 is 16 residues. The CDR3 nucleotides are TGTGCCAGCAGTTACTCCCAGGGGTTTGAAGCAGATACGCAGTATTTT. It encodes CASSYSQGFEADTQYF.

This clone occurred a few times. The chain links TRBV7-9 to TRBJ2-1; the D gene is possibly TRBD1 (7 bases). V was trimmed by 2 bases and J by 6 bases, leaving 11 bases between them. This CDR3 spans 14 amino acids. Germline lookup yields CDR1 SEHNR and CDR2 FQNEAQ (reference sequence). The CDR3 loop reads CASSLTGEVNEQFF. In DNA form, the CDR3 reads TGTGCCAGCAGCTTAACAGGGGAGGTCAATGAGCAGTTCTTC.

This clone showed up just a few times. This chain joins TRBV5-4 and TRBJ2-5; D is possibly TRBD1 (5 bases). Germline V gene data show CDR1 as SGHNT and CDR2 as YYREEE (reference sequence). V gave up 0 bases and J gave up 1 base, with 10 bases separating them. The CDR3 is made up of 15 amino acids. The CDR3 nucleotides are TGTGCCAGCAGCTTGGGGGGCCAAGTCCAAGAGACCCAGTACTTC. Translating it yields CASSLGGQVQETQYF.

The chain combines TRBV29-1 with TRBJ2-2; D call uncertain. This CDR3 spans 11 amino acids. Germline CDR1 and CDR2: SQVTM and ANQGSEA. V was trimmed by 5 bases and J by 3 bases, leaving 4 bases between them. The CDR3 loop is CSVRYTGELFF. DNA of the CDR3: TGCAGCGTTCGCTACACCGGGGAGCTGTTTTTT.

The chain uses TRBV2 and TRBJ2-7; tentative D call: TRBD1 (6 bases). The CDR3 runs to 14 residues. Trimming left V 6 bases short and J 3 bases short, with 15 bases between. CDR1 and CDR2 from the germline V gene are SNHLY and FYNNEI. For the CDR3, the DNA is TGTGCCAGCAGGCAAAAACAGGGCTTCTACGAGCAGTACTTC. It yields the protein CASRQKQGFYEQYF.

CDR3 loop: CASSGRTFGELFF. CDR3 DNA sequence: TGTGCCAGCAGTGGCAGGACCTTTGGGGAGCTGTTTTTT. The chain recombines TRBV28 with TRBJ2-2; D ambiguous. The germline CDR1 and CDR2 sequences are MDHEN and SYDVKM. V gave up 5 bases and J gave up 8 bases, with 12 bases separating them. This CDR3 has 13 amino acids.

CDR3 loop: CASSPRGLGYEQYF. For the CDR3, the DNA is TGTGCCAGCTCACCACGAGGGTTGGGCTACGAGCAGTACTTC. This chain connects TRBV18 to TRBJ2-7, with a tentative D call TRBD2 (5 bases). Germline assignment: CDR1 KGHSH and CDR2 LQKENI. V lost 1 base and J 3 bases, leaving 10 bases between the germline ends. The CDR3 contains 14 residues.

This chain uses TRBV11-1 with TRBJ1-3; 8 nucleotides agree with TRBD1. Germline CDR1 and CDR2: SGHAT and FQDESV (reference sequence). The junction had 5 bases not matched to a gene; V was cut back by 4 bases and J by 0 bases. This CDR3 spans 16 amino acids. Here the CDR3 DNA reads TGTGCCAGCAGCTCATGGACAGGGATCTCTGGAAACACCATATATTTT. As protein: CASSSWTGISGNTIYF.